Listed below are T cell receptor beta chains from one sample, sequenced in a study of blood T cell repertoires in COVID-19. Only in-frame clones appear in the TCRdb table, and some are missing; sequencing was by immunoSEQ multiplex PCR. The sample shows some 210,000 clones, 87% of them seen only once. The source material was PBMCs or T cells enriched from blood (not recorded which). Source of these receptors: a man aged 18 to 29 with acute COVID-19. Both conserved end residues are part of each CDR3. D genes are given only for firm matches. Expanded clones are given a class, and other clones once, few, many or no size at all.

NA,TRBV18,TRBD2,TRBJ2-7,TGTGCCAGCTCATCCCTACCTAGCGGGAGCTACGAGCAGTACTTC,CASSSLPSGSYEQYF
NA,TRBV4-1,NA,TRBJ1-1,TGCGCCAGCAGCCAAGCGACAGGAACCAGCACTGAAGCTTTCTTT,CASSQATGTSTEAFF
NA,TRBV19,TRBD1,TRBJ1-5,TGTGCCAGCACAGGGGGCTATCAGCCCCAGCATTTT,CASTGGYQPQHF
NA,TRBV4-1,TRBD1,TRBJ2-7,TGCGCCAGCAGTACAGGGGGCAACGAGCAGTACTTC,CASSTGGNEQYF
NA,TRBV5-1,TRBD1,TRBJ1-6,TGCGCCAGCAGACCGGGACAGAATAATTCACCCCTCCACTTT,CASRPGQNNSPLHF
NA,TRBV2,TRBD2,TRBJ2-7,TGTGCCAGCGGGAGGGGAACCTACGAGCAGTACTTC,CASGRGTYEQYF
NA,TRBV20-1,NA,TRBJ1-5,TGCAGTGCTAGTTCCGGGACACATAGCAATCAGCCCCAGCATTTT,CSASSGTHSNQPQHF
NA,TRBV27,NA,TRBJ2-1,TGTGCCAGCAGTTTAAGCCTTTTAACGAGTGAGCAGTTCTTC,CASSLSLLTSEQFF
NA,TRBV7-8,TRBD2,TRBJ2-3,TGTGCCAGCAGCTTAGTAAGCGGGACCACAGATACGCAGTATTTT,CASSLVSGTTDTQYF
NA,TRBV21-1,NA,TRBJ1-5,TGTGCCAGCAGCAAGAGCCCGGATCAGCCCCAGCATTTT,CASSKSPDQPQHF
NA,TRBV5-6,NA,TRBJ2-2,TGTGCCAGCAGACCGCGGACATCTAACACCGGGGAGCTGTTTTTT,CASRPRTSNTGELFF
once,TRBV18,TRBD1,TRBJ1-1,TGTGCCAGCTCCGCGTCACAGGGGGCGAGGGACACTGAAGCTTTCTTT,CASSASQGARDTEAFF
NA,TRBV6-2/TRBV6-3,TRBD1,TRBJ1-2,TGTGCCAGCAGCCGCTTTACAGGGGAGGACTATGGCTACACCTTC,CASSRFTGEDYGYTF
NA,TRBV10-3,NA,TRBJ2-3,TGTGCCATCACCGCGGGACCCACAGATACGCAGTATTTT,CAITAGPTDTQYF
NA,TRBV7-6,TRBD1,TRBJ2-7,TGTGCCAGCAGCCACACGGGACAGGGGACCTACGAGCAGTACTTC,CASSHTGQGTYEQYF
few,TRBV11-3,NA,TRBJ1-2,TGTGCCAGCAGCTTAAAAGGGGTCGGCGCCCATGGCTACACCTTC,CASSLKGVGAHGYTF
NA,TRBV27,NA,TRBJ1-5,TGTGCCAGCAGTTTATCGAGGCAGGGGAATCAGCCCCAGCATTTT,CASSLSRQGNQPQHF
once,TRBV30,NA,TRBJ1-4,TGTGCCTGGAACTCGGCTAATGAAAAACTGTTTTTT,CAWNSANEKLFF
NA,TRBV28,NA,TRBJ1-5,TGTGCCAGCAGTTTCCTCTTCAGGGGATATAGCAATCAGCCCCAGCATTTT,CASSFLFRGYSNQPQHF
NA,TRBV5-4,TRBD1,TRBJ1-5,TGTGCCAGCAGCTTGGGTCCAACAGGGGGGGGAAATCAGCCCCAGCATTTT,CASSLGPTGGGNQPQHF
many,TRBV2,TRBD1,TRBJ2-5,TGTGCCAGCAGTGAAGCGGGGACAGAAGAGACCCAGTACTTC,CASSEAGTEETQYF
NA,TRBV28,NA,TRBJ2-1,TGTGCCAGCAGCCCCTACGATGAGCAGTTCTTC,CASSPYDEQFF
NA,TRBV9,TRBD1,TRBJ2-7,TGTGCCAGCAGCGTAGCTGACACAGGGGGCTGGTACGAGCAGTACTTC,CASSVADTGGWYEQYF
NA,TRBV7-9,TRBD1,TRBJ1-1,TGTGCCAGCAGCCTGACAGGGGGCGTTGGTTTCTTT,CASSLTGGVGFF
NA,TRBV28,NA,TRBJ2-7,TGTGCCAGCACCCAGGGGAGTACTGACGAGCAGTACTTC,CASTQGSTDEQYF
NA,TRBV27,TRBD2,TRBJ2-3,TGTGCCAGCAGTTCACCCCTCCTTAGGACTAGCGGAACAGATACGCAGTATTTT,CASSSPLLRTSGTDTQYF
NA,TRBV4-1,NA,TRBJ2-3,TGCGCCAGCAGCCATCGGACTCTCACAGATACGCAGTATTTT,CASSHRTLTDTQYF
NA,TRBV30,TRBD1,TRBJ1-3,TGTGCCTGGAGTCTTTATGGGACAGGCGCCATCGGAAACACCATATATTTT,CAWSLYGTGAIGNTIYF